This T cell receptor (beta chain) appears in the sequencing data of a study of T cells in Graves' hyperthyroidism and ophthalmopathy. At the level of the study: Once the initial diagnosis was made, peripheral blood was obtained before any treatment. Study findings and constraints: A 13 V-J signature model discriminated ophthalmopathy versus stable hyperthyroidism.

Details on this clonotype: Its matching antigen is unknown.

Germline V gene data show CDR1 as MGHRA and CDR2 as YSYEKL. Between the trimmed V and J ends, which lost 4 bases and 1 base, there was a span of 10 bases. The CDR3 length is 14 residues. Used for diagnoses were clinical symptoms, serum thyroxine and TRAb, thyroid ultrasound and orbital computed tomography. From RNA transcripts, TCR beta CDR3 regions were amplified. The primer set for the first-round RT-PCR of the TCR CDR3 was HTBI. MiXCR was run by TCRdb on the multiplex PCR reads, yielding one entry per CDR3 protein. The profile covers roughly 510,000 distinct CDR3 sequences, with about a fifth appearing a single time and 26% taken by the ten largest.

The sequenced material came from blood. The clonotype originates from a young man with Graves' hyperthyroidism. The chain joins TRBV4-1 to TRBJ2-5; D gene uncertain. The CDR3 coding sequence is TGCGCCAGCAGCCGGTTGCGGATCCAAGAGACCCAGTACTTC. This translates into CASSRLRIQETQYF.